This T cell receptor beta chain comes out of a study of T cells in Graves' hyperthyroidism and ophthalmopathy. The investigators amplified TCR beta CDR3 regions from RNA transcripts. The TCR CDR3 was amplified in a first-round RT-PCR using the HTBI primer set. A single record per CDR3 protein comes from TCRdb applying MiXCR to the multiplex PCR reads. The table records about 260,000 distinct CDR3 sequences, roughly 15% of them present only once. Trimming stripped 5 bases from V and 6 bases from J, with 17 bases between. The germline CDR1 and CDR2 sequences are SNHLY and FYNNEI. The CDR3 spans 14 residues. Lactation, pregnancy, other autoimmune disease or uncontrolled infection led to exclusion of patients. Every diagnosis used clinical symptoms, serum thyroxine and TRAb, thyroid ultrasound and orbital computed tomography.

The chain links TRBV2 to TRBJ2-7, with D perhaps TRBD1 or TRBD2 (5 bases each). The sequenced material came from blood. The TCR comes from a woman younger than 35 with Graves' ophthalmopathy. The CDR3 DNA follows: TGTGCCAGCAGTTTCCCCGGGGCCTTCTCCGAGCAGTACTTC. Residues: CASSFPGAFSEQYF.